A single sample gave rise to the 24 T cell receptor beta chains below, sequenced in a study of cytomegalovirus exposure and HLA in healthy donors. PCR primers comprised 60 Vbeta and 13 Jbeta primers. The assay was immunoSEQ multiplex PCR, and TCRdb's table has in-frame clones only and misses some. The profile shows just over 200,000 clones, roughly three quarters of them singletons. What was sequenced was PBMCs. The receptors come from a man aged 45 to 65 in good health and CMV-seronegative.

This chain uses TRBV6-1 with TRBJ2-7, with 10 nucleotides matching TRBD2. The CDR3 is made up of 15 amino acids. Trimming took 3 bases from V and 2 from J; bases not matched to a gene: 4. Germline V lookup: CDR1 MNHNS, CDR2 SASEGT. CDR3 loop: CASSDKAGGPYEQYF. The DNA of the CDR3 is TGTGCCAGCAGTGATAAAGCGGGAGGGCCCTACGAGCAGTACTTC.

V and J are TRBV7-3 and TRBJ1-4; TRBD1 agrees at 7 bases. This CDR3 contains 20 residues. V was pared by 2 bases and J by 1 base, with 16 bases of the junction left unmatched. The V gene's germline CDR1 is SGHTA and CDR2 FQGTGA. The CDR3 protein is CASSLFYPLTGSGTNEKLFF. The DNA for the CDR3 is TGTGCCAGCAGCTTATTCTACCCCTTGACAGGGTCAGGAACTAATGAAAAACTGTTTTTT. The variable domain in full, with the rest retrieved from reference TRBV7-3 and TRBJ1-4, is GAGVSQTPSNKVTEKGKYVELRCDPISGHTALYWYRQSLGQGPEFLIYFQGTGAADDSGLPNDRFFAVRPEGSVSTLKIQRTERGDSAVYLCASSLFYPLTGSGTNEKLFFGSGTQLSVL.

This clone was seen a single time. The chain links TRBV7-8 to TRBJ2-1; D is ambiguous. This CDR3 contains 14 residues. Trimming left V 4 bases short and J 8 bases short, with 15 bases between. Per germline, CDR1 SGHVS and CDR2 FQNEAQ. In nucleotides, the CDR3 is TGTGCCAGCAGCTCCGGGTCCTTATCAGATGAGCAGTTCTTC. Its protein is CASSSGSLSDEQFF. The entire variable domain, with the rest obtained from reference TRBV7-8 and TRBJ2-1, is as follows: GAGVSQSPRYKVAKRGQDVALRCDPISGHVSLFWYQQALGQGPEFLTYFQNEAQLDKSGLPSDRFFAERPEGSVSTLKIQRTQQEDSAVYLCASSSGSLSDEQFFGPGTRLTVL.

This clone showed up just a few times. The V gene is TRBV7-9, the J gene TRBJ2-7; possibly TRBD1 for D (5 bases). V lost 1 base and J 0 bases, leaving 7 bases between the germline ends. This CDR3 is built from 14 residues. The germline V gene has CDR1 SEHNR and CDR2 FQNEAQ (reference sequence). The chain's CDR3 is CASSLVQDSYEQYF. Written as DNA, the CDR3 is TGTGCCAGCAGCTTAGTACAGGACTCCTACGAGCAGTACTTC. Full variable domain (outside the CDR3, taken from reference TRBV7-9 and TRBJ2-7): DTGVSQNPRHKITKRGQNVTFRCDPISEHNRLYWYRQTLGQGPEFLTYFQNEAQLEKSRLLSDRFSAERPKGSFSTLEIQRTEQGDSAMYLCASSLVQDSYEQYFGPGTRLTVT.

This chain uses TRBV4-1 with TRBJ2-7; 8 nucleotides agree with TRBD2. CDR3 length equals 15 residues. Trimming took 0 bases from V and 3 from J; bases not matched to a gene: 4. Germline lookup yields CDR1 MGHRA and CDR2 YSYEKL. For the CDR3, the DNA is TGCGCCAGCAGCCAAGATCCGGGGGGGGGCTACGAGCAGTACTTC. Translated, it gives CASSQDPGGGYEQYF.

CDR3 bases: TGCGCCAGCACCCCCGGGACAGGGAGATCACCCCTCCACTTT. Protein product: CASTPGTGRSPLHF. The chain employs TRBV5-1 and TRBJ1-6; TRBD1 matches at 9 bases. Germline CDR1 SGHRS, CDR2 YFSETQ. Trimming took 6 bases from V and 10 from J; bases not matched to a gene: 8. This CDR3 contains 14 residues.

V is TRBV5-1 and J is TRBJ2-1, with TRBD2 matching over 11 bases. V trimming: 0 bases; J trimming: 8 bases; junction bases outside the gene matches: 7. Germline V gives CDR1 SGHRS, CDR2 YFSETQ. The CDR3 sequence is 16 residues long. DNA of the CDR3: TGCGCCAGCAGCTTGGCGCTAGCGGGAGGATTCCATGAGCAGTTCTTC. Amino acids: CASSLALAGGFHEQFF.

The CDR3 spells CASSDGRGRVYEQFF. The CDR3 DNA reads TGTGCCAGCAGCGACGGAAGGGGGCGCGTCTATGAGCAGTTCTTC. The V call is TRBV7-2, the J call TRBJ2-1; TRBD1 aligns across 7 bases. Germline CDR1 is SGHTA and CDR2 is FQGNSA. The J segment lost 8 bases and the V segment lost 5 bases, leaving 12 bases of the junction unmatched. The CDR3 covers 15 residues.

The CDR3 sequence is CASSYSRGLGNTEAFF. DNA of the CDR3: TGTGCCAGCAGTTACTCGAGAGGCCTTGGGAACACTGAAGCTTTCTTT. This chain connects TRBV6-5 to TRBJ1-1, with D unclear. V lost 0 bases, J lost 1 base, and 12 bases lay in between. CDR1 is MNHEY and CDR2 is SVGAGI in the germline V gene. This CDR3 spans 16 amino acids.

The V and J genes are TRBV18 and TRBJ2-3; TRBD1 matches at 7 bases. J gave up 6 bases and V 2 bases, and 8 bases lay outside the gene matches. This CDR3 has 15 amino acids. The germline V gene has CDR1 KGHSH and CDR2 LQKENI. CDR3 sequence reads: CASSPRGQAADTQYF. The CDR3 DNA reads TGTGCCAGCTCACCAAGAGGACAGGCCGCGGATACGCAGTATTTT.

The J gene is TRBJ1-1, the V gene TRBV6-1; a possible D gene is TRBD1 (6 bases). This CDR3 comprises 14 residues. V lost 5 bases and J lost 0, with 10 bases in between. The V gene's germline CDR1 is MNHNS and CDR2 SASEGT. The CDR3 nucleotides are TGTGCCAGCAGTACAGGGTCCATGAACACTGAAGCTTTCTTT. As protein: CASSTGSMNTEAFF.

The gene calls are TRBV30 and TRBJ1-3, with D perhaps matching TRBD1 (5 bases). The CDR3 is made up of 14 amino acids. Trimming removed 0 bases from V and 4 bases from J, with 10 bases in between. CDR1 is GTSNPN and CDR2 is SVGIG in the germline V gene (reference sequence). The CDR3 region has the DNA TGTGCCTGGAGTGTCAGGGCGCCAGGAAACACCATATATTTT. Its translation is CAWSVRAPGNTIYF.

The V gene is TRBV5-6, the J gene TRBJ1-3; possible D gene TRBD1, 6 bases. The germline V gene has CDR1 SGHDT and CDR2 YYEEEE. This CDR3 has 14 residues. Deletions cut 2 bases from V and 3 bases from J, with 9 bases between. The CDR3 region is CASSFPDSGNTIYF. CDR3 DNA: TGTGCCAGCAGCTTTCCGGACAGTGGAAACACCATATATTTT.

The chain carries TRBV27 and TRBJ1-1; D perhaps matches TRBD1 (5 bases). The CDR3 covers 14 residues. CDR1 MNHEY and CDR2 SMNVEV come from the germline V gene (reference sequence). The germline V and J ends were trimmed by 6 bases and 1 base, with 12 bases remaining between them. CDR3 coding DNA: TGTGCCAGCAGGATCTCCAGGGAGAACACTGAAGCTTTCTTT. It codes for CASRISRENTEAFF.

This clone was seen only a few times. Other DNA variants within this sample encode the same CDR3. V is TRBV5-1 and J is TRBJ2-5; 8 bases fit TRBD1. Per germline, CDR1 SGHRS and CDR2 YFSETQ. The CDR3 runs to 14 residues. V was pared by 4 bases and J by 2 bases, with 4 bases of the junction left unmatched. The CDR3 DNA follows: TGCGCCAGCAGCCCTTGGACAGGGCAAGAGACCCAGTACTTC. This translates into CASSPWTGQETQYF.

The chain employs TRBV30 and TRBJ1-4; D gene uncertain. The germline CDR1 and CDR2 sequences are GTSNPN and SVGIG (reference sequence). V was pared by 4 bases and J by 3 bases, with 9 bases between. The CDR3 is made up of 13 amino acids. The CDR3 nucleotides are TGTGCCTGGACGCCGGGAGCTAATGAAAAACTGTTTTTT. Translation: CAWTPGANEKLFF.

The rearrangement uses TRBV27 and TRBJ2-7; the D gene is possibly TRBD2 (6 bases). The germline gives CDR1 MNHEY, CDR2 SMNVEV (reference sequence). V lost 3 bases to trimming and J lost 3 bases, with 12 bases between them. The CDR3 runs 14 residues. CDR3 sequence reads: CASSFRAGSYEQYF. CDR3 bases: TGTGCCAGCAGTTTTAGGGCGGGAAGCTACGAGCAGTACTTC.

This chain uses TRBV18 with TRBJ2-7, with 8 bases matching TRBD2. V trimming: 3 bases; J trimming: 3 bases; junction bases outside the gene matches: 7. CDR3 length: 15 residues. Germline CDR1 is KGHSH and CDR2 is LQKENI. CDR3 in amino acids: CASSPPGLGSYEQYF. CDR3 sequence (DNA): TGTGCCAGCTCACCGCCGGGACTAGGAAGCTACGAGCAGTACTTC.

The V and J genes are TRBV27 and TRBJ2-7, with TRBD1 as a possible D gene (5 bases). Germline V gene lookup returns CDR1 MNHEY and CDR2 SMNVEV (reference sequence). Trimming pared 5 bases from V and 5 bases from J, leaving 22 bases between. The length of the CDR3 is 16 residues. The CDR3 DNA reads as TGTGCCAGCAGTCTCCCCCCCCCAACAGGAGTAAACGAGCAGTACTTC. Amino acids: CASSLPPPTGVNEQYF.

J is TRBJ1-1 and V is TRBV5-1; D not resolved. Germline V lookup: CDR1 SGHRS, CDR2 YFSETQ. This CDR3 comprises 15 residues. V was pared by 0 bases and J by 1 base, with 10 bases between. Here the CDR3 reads CASSLANRANTEAFF. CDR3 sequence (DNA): TGCGCCAGCAGCTTGGCCAACAGAGCGAACACTGAAGCTTTCTTT.

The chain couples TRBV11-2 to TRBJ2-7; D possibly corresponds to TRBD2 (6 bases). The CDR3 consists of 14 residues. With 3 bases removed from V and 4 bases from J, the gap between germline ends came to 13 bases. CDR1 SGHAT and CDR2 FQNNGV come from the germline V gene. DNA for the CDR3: TGTGCCAGCAGCTTTTCCCGGGGGAGTTACGAGCAGTACTTC. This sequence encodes CASSFSRGSYEQYF.

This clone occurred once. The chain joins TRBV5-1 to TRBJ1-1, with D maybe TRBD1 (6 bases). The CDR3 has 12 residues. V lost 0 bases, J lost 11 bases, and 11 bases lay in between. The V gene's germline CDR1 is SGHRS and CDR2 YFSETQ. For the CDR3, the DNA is TGCGCCAGCAGCTTGGAGGCAGGGGAGGCTTTCTTT. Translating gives CASSLEAGEAFF.

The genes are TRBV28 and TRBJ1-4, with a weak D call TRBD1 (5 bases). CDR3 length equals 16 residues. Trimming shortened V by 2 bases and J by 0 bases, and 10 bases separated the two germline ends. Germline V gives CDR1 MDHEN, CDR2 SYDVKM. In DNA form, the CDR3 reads TGTGCCAGCAGTTTAGTTGGGGCCGCAACTAATGAAAAACTGTTTTTT. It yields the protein CASSLVGAATNEKLFF.

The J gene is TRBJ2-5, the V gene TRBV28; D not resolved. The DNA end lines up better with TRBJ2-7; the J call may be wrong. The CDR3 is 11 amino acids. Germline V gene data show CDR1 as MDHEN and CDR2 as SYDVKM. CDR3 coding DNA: TGTGCCAGCAGTTTGCAATACGAGCAGTACTTC. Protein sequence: CASSLQYEQYF.